These 19 T cell receptor beta chains share one sample of origin, sequenced in a study of blood T cell repertoires in COVID-19. The table came from immunoSEQ multiplex PCR; TCRdb's copy has only in-frame clones and leaves some out. The data contain 100,000 to 150,000 clones, approximately 86% of them seen just once; the ten biggest clones take up roughly 0.94%. Source material: peripheral blood. These receptors originate from a woman aged 45-65 years with active or convalescent COVID-19.

J is TRBJ2-1 and V is TRBV7-2, with 11 nucleotides matching TRBD2. Germline loops: CDR1 SGHTA, CDR2 FQGNSA. J gave up 9 bases and V 4 bases, and 20 bases lay outside the gene matches. CDR3 size: 19 residues. The CDR3 region has the DNA TGTGCCAGCAGCTCAAACCTTCGACTAGCGGGACCTTTGGGGGGTGAGCAGTTCTTC. Translation gives CASSSNLRLAGPLGGEQFF.

The chain has TRBV30 and TRBJ2-5; 14 bases align to TRBD2. V trimming: 7 bases; J trimming: 5 bases; junction bases outside the gene matches: 9. In germline, CDR1 is GTSNPN, CDR2 SVGIG (reference sequence). The CDR3 contains 15 residues. The CDR3, as DNA: TGTGCCTCAACGGGGACTAGCGGGAGTGGGGAGACCCAGTACTTC. The encoded protein is CASTGTSGSGETQYF.

The V and J genes are TRBV11-3 and TRBJ2-3, with 7 bases identical to TRBD1. V was clipped by 0 bases and J by 7 bases; unmatched bases: 13. The CDR3 sequence is 17 residues long. Germline lookup yields CDR1 SGHNT and CDR2 YENEEA. The CDR3 DNA is TGTGCCAGCAGCTTAGATGGGACAGCCGCGGCCGCAAATACGCAGTATTTT. Its translation is CASSLDGTAAAANTQYF.

This chain connects TRBV5-1 to TRBJ1-2; D is unresolved. Between the trimmed V and J ends, which lost 0 bases and 7 bases, there was a span of 10 bases. Per the germline V gene, CDR1 is SGHRS and CDR2 is YFSETQ. The CDR3 totals 13 residues. As DNA, the CDR3 is TGCGCCAGCAGCTTGGAAGTTCAGGCTGGCTACACCTTC. Its protein is CASSLEVQAGYTF.

The chain links TRBV6-5 to TRBJ2-7; tentative D call: TRBD2 (6 bases). V lost 7 bases and J 6 bases, leaving 19 bases between the germline ends. CDR1 MNHEY and CDR2 SVGAGI come from the germline V gene. This CDR3 region has 14 residues. Written as DNA, the CDR3 is TGTGCCAGCACCGGAGGGGAAGGTTCGGGCGAGCAGTACTTC. Protein sequence: CASTGGEGSGEQYF.

J is TRBJ2-7 and V is TRBV6-1; TRBD2 matches at 12 bases. CDR1 and CDR2 (germline): MNHNS, SASEGT. The CDR3 length is 18 residues. V trimming: 0 bases; J trimming: 3 bases; junction bases outside the gene matches: 9. The DNA for the CDR3 is TGTGCCAGCAGTGAAGCGCTCGGACTAGCGGGACAAAACTACGAGCAGTACTTC. This gives the protein CASSEALGLAGQNYEQYF.

The rearrangement uses TRBV28 and TRBJ1-1; D not certain. This CDR3 has 13 residues. Between the trimmed V and J ends, which lost 3 bases and 0 bases, there was a span of 5 bases. In germline, CDR1 is MDHEN, CDR2 SYDVKM. Here the CDR3 DNA reads TGTGCCAGCAGTTTTAAAATGAACACTGAAGCTTTCTTT. It translates to CASSFKMNTEAFF.

This clone occurred once. The chain combines TRBV6-5 with TRBJ1-6, with D tentatively TRBD1 (6 bases). The CDR3 extends over 13 amino acids. The germline V gene has CDR1 MNHEY and CDR2 SVGAGI. Trimming took off 5 bases at V and 10 bases at J, with 12 bases between the two ends. CDR3 amino acids: CASSTGFRSPLHF. Here the CDR3 DNA reads TGTGCCAGCAGTACAGGGTTTCGCTCACCCCTCCACTTT.

This chain uses TRBV5-1 with TRBJ2-5; a weak D match, TRBD1 (6 bases). The CDR3 contains 15 residues. Between the trimmed V and J ends, which lost 3 bases and 2 bases, there was a span of 14 bases. Germline assignment: CDR1 SGHRS and CDR2 YFSETQ. CDR3 protein: CASSSQQGPQETQYF. The CDR3 bases are TGCGCCAGCAGCTCCCAACAGGGTCCTCAAGAGACCCAGTACTTC.

The chain employs TRBV24-1 and TRBJ2-1; 9 bases are a match to TRBD2. The CDR3 extends over 15 amino acids. Unmatched junction bases numbered 3, after V lost 5 bases and J lost 2 bases. The germline gives CDR1 KGHDR, CDR2 SFDVKD. The CDR3 DNA reads as TGTGCCACCAGTGTTCCTAGCGGGGCCTACAATGAGCAGTTCTTC. It yields the protein CATSVPSGAYNEQFF.

The genes are TRBV9 and TRBJ2-1; D call uncertain. Per the germline V gene, CDR1 is SGDLS and CDR2 is YYNGEE. The CDR3 contains 15 residues. Trimming cost V 0 bases and J 0 bases, with 7 bases left between them. CDR3 amino acids: CASSVGGFSYNEQFF. CDR3 coding DNA: TGTGCCAGCAGCGTAGGTGGCTTCTCCTACAATGAGCAGTTCTTC.

This chain joins TRBV9 and TRBJ2-2; D is undetermined. The ends were cut back, 7 bases at V and 8 bases at J, with 9 bases in the middle. This CDR3 spans 11 amino acids. Germline V CDR1 and CDR2: SGDLS, YYNGEE. The CDR3 DNA sequence: TGTGCCAGCGAGGCCACGGGGGAGCTGTTTTTT. Amino acid sequence: CASEATGELFF. The variable domain in full, with the rest retrieved from reference TRBV9 and TRBJ2-2, is DSGVTQTPKHLITATGQRVTLRCSPRSGDLSVYWYQQSLDQGLQFLIQYYNGEERAKGNILERFSAQQFPDLHSELNLSSLELGDSALYFCASEATGELFFGEGSRLTVL.

This clone showed up just once. The V call is TRBV6-5, the J call TRBJ1-3, with 8 bases aligning to TRBD1. With V trimmed by 2 bases and J by 1 base, 4 bases remained unmatched. Germline lookup yields CDR1 MNHEY and CDR2 SVGAGI. CDR3 length equals 16 residues. The CDR3 DNA reads TGTGCCAGCAGTTACGCCGGACAGGGTTCTGGAAACACCATATATTTT. Protein: CASSYAGQGSGNTIYF.

CDR3 sequence (DNA): TGTGCCAGTAGTATAGAGGGGGGATCCTATGGCTACACCTTC. It yields the protein CASSIEGGSYGYTF. The chain links TRBV19 to TRBJ1-2; D may be TRBD1 (5 bases). CDR3 length equals 14 residues. V dropped 0 bases and J dropped 4 bases, with 9 bases sitting between them. Germline V gene data show CDR1 as LNHDA and CDR2 as SQIVND (reference sequence). Combining the CDR3 with reference TRBV19 and TRBJ1-2 gives the whole variable domain DGGITQSPKYLFRKEGQNVTLSCEQNLNHDAMYWYRQDPGQGLRLIYYSQIVNDFQKGDIAEGYSVSREKKESFPLTVTSAQKNPTAFYLCASSIEGGSYGYTFGSGTRLTVV.

The chain uses TRBV2 and TRBJ2-3; 10 bases align to TRBD2. CDR1 is SNHLY and CDR2 is FYNNEI in the germline V gene. The CDR3 contains 15 residues. The V segment lost 6 bases and the J segment 2 bases; nucleotides outside the gene matches: 5. CDR3 coding DNA: TGTGCCAGCAGCGTTGGACTAGCGGTCACAGATACGCAGTATTTT. It is translated as CASSVGLAVTDTQYF.

J is TRBJ2-6 and V is TRBV27; 7 positions agree with TRBD1. Looked up from germline, CDR1 is MNHEY and CDR2 is SMNVEV (reference sequence). CDR3 size: 19 residues. V shed 4 bases and J 4 bases; nucleotides not matched to a gene: 16. CDR3 nucleotides: TGTGCCAGCAGTTATGGGCAGGGGGTCCCCAAATTAGGGGCCAACGTCCTGACTTTC. This codes for CASSYGQGVPKLGANVLTF.

This chain uses TRBV7-2 with TRBJ2-7, with no clear D. Germline V CDR1 and CDR2: SGHTA, FQGNSA. V dropped 4 bases and J dropped 3 bases, with 10 bases sitting between them. CDR3 length: 13 amino acids. CDR3 DNA: TGTGCCAGCAGCTCAGGAAGGCGCTACGAGCAGTACTTC. As protein: CASSSGRRYEQYF.

J is TRBJ1-6 and V is TRBV7-8; 7 bases fit TRBD1. From germline, CDR1 is SGHVS and CDR2 FQNEAQ. The CDR3 covers 17 residues. The V gene end was trimmed by 5 bases and the J gene end by 9 bases; junction bases not matched to a gene: 16. The CDR3 sequence is CASSKTGARGYPSPLHF. In nucleotides, the CDR3 is TGTGCCAGCAGCAAAACAGGGGCACGGGGTTATCCTTCACCCCTCCACTTT.

The chain has TRBV6-5 and TRBJ2-1; TRBD1 agrees at 7 bases. Losses at the gene ends were 6 bases for V and 4 bases for J; bases not matched to a gene: 9. Germline V gene lookup returns CDR1 MNHEY and CDR2 SVGAGI. The CDR3 has 15 amino acids. The CDR3 is CASRQQGTRYNEQFF. CDR3 nucleotide sequence: TGTGCCAGCAGACAACAGGGGACGAGGTACAATGAGCAGTTCTTC.